Shown below are 19 T cell receptor beta chains from a single sample sequenced in a study of blood T cell repertoires in COVID-19. The assay was immunoSEQ multiplex PCR, and TCRdb's table has in-frame clones only and misses some. The data show about 98,000 clones, with 70% to 90% seen just once and approximately 2% held by the top ten. Specimen: peripheral blood. The receptors originated from a man aged 50 to 60 with active COVID-19.

This clone was picked up one time. V usage is TRBV5-5 and J usage is TRBJ2-7, with no clear D. CDR1 is SGHKS and CDR2 is YYEKEE in the germline V gene (reference sequence). V was pared by 0 bases and J by 4 bases, with 11 bases between. The CDR3 totals 14 residues. CDR3 nucleotide sequence: TGTGCCAGCAGCTTGGGCATCCCCGGTTACGAGCAGTACTTC. It translates to CASSLGIPGYEQYF.

The chain uses TRBV20-1 and TRBJ2-7, with 9 bases identical to TRBD2. The length of the CDR3 is 13 residues. Germline V CDR1 and CDR2: DFQATT, SNEGSKA (reference sequence). J was trimmed by 2 bases and V by 3 bases; bases with no gene match: 2. CDR3 in amino acids: CSASSGGAYEQYF. The CDR3 DNA follows: TGCAGTGCTAGTAGCGGGGGAGCCTACGAGCAGTACTTC.

The chain links TRBV10-3 to TRBJ1-1, with 8 nucleotides matching TRBD1. V gave up 4 bases and J gave up 0 bases; unmatched junction bases: 4. Per the germline V gene, CDR1 is ENHRY and CDR2 is SYGVKD. The CDR3 has 15 residues. The CDR3 loop is CAISGTTGVNTEAFF. CDR3 nucleotides: TGTGCCATCAGTGGAACGACAGGGGTGAACACTGAAGCTTTCTTT.

The V call is TRBV10-2, the J call TRBJ2-5, with 11 bases aligning to TRBD2. This CDR3 is 13 amino acids long. Looked up from germline, CDR1 is WSHSY and CDR2 is SAAADI. The CDR3 region has the DNA TGCGCTACTAGCGGGGGCTACCAAGAGACCCAGTACTTC. Amino acid sequence: CATSGGYQETQYF.

This clone was seen once. V is TRBV28 and J is TRBJ1-1, with TRBD1 as a possible D gene (5 bases). The CDR3 contains 15 residues. V was trimmed by 2 bases and J by 6 bases, leaving 16 bases between them. The V gene's germline CDR1 is MDHEN and CDR2 SYDVKM. CDR3 DNA: TGTGCCAGCAGTTTAGGTCGGGGCGGGAGGGCTGAAGCTTTCTTT. Protein: CASSLGRGGRAEAFF. Full variable domain (remainder filled in from reference TRBV28 and TRBJ1-1): DVKVTQSSRYLVKRTGEKVFLECVQDMDHENMFWYRQDPGLGLRLIYFSYDVKMKEKGDIPEGYSVSREKKERFSLILESASTNQTSMYLCASSLGRGGRAEAFFGQGTRLTVV.

The gene calls are TRBV9 and TRBJ2-5; 7 nucleotides agree with TRBD2. In germline, CDR1 is SGDLS, CDR2 YYNGEE. The CDR3 is 14 amino acids. J gave up 2 bases and V 0 bases, and 1 base lay outside the gene matches. CDR3 region: CASSVELAQETQYF. CDR3 DNA: TGTGCCAGCAGCGTAGAACTAGCGCAAGAGACCCAGTACTTC.

This chain uses TRBV6-5 with TRBJ2-5, with D perhaps TRBD1 (6 bases). The CDR3 loop spans 16 amino acids. V was cut by 2 bases and J by 2 bases, with 15 bases left in between. The germline CDR1 and CDR2 sequences are MNHEY and SVGAGI. For the CDR3, the DNA is TGTGCCAGCAGTTACCGAAGACAGGCGCAACAAGAGACCCAGTACTTC. Translation: CASSYRRQAQQETQYF.

The rearrangement joins TRBV6-5 to TRBJ1-2; D might be TRBD1 (5 bases). Germline CDR1 MNHEY, CDR2 SVGAGI. Trimming cost V 2 bases and J 4 bases, with 8 bases left between them. The CDR3 sequence is 13 residues long. The chain's CDR3 is CASSYGATYGYTF. The CDR3 bases are TGTGCCAGCAGTTACGGGGCAACCTATGGCTACACCTTC.

The table lists this clone with a few counts. The chain uses TRBV3-1 (or the pseudogene TRBV3-2) and TRBJ1-2; TRBD1 matches at 10 bases. Germline trimming cut 4 bases from V and 4 bases from J; bases unmatched to any gene: 6. Per the germline V gene, CDR1 is LGHDT and CDR2 is YNNKEL (reference sequence). The CDR3 contains 15 residues. DNA of the CDR3: TGTGCCAGCAGCCCCTCGACAGGGGGCCTCTATGGCTACACCTTC. Protein: CASSPSTGGLYGYTF.

The chain combines TRBV18 with TRBJ2-1, with 7 bases lining up with TRBD1. Per germline, CDR1 KGHSH and CDR2 LQKENI. V was pared by 6 bases and J by 4 bases, with 3 bases of the junction left unmatched. The length of the CDR3 is 13 residues. The CDR3 sequence is CASSGTAYNEQFF. The CDR3 DNA follows: TGTGCCAGCTCGGGGACAGCTTACAATGAGCAGTTCTTC.

In this sample, this clone turned up a few times. V gene TRBV5-1 combines with J gene TRBJ1-3; TRBD1 agrees at 7 bases. Trimming cost V 0 bases and J 4 bases; bases outside gene matches: 10. Germline CDR1 SGHRS, CDR2 YFSETQ. This CDR3 is 17 amino acids long. The CDR3 loop is CASSLGKGAAYGNTIYF. The DNA of the CDR3 is TGCGCCAGCAGCTTGGGGAAGGGGGCGGCTTACGGAAACACCATATATTTT.

The V call is TRBV11-1, the J call TRBJ2-7, with TRBD1 matching over 8 bases. Germline-derived CDR1 and CDR2 are SGHAT and FQDESV (reference sequence). J lost 5 bases, V lost 0 bases, and 6 bases had no gene match. There are 15 residues in the CDR3. CDR3 coding DNA: TGTGCCAGCAGCTTAGCTACAGGGGGTCGGGACGAGCAGTACTTC. This codes for CASSLATGGRDEQYF. The whole variable domain, remainder taken from reference TRBV11-1 and TRBJ2-7, is EAEVAQSPRYKITEKSQAVAFWCDPISGHATLYWYRQILGQGPELLVQFQDESVVDDSQLPKDRFSAERLKGVDSTLKIQPAELGDSAMYLCASSLATGGRDEQYFGPGTRLTVT.

This chain connects TRBV20-1 to TRBJ1-4; D uncertain. V lost 3 bases, J lost 0 bases, and 8 bases lay in between. Germline V gene lookup returns CDR1 DFQATT and CDR2 SNEGSKA (reference sequence). CDR3 size: 14 residues. The CDR3 reads CSASSPATNEKLFF. In DNA, the CDR3 is TGCAGTGCTAGTAGCCCTGCAACTAATGAAAAACTGTTTTTT.

The CDR3 DNA reads as TGCGCCAGCAGCTTGAACGCAGGGGCTTCTGGAAACACCATATATTTT. Protein sequence: CASSLNAGASGNTIYF. This chain uses TRBV5-1 with TRBJ1-3; D perhaps matches TRBD1 (6 bases). The V end was cut by 1 base, the J end by 1 base, with 12 bases between. From germline, CDR1 is SGHRS and CDR2 YFSETQ. The CDR3 covers 16 residues.

The CDR3 protein is CASSYPRLGSYEQYF. The CDR3 coding sequence is TGTGCCAGCAGCTACCCCCGACTAGGAAGCTACGAGCAGTACTTC. The chain recombines TRBV7-2 with TRBJ2-7, with D tentatively TRBD2 (6 bases). CDR1 and CDR2 (germline): SGHTA, FQGNSA. This CDR3 contains 15 residues. V lost 4 bases and J 3 bases, leaving 16 bases between the germline ends.

V usage is TRBV10-3 and J usage is TRBJ1-2; unclear D gene. CDR1 is ENHRY and CDR2 is SYGVKD in the germline V gene. The CDR3 is 13 amino acids. Trimming stripped 8 bases from V and 3 bases from J, with 13 bases between. The CDR3 DNA is TGTGCCATCGACGGGGATGGGGACTATGGCTACACCTTC. It is translated as CAIDGDGDYGYTF.

This rearrangement joins TRBV5-1 to TRBJ2-7; D may be TRBD1 (5 bases). V was pared by 4 bases and J by 1 base, with 9 bases between. The V gene's germline CDR1 is SGHRS and CDR2 YFSETQ. CDR3 length: 13 residues. The CDR3 nucleotides are TGCGCCAGCAGCCCCGACAGTTCCTACGAGCAGTACTTC. It encodes CASSPDSSYEQYF.

This chain joins TRBV2 and TRBJ2-1; possible D gene TRBD2, 6 bases. V shed 6 bases and J shed 3 bases, with 12 bases lying between them. This CDR3 contains 14 residues. The germline CDR1 and CDR2 sequences are SNHLY and FYNNEI. The CDR3 DNA sequence: TGTGCCAGCAGGGGGCTAGCGTACTACAATGAGCAGTTCTTC. This codes for CASRGLAYYNEQFF.

This clone was counted between two and nine times. The chain uses TRBV27 and TRBJ2-7, with TRBD2 matching 12 bases. Germline V lookup: CDR1 MNHEY, CDR2 SMNVEV (reference sequence). The trim removed 5 bases at V and 2 bases at J, leaving 1 base unmatched. The CDR3 is 14 residues long. In nucleotides, the CDR3 is TGTGCCAGCAGTACTAGCGGGGGGACCTACGAGCAGTACTTC. Amino acids: CASSTSGGTYEQYF.